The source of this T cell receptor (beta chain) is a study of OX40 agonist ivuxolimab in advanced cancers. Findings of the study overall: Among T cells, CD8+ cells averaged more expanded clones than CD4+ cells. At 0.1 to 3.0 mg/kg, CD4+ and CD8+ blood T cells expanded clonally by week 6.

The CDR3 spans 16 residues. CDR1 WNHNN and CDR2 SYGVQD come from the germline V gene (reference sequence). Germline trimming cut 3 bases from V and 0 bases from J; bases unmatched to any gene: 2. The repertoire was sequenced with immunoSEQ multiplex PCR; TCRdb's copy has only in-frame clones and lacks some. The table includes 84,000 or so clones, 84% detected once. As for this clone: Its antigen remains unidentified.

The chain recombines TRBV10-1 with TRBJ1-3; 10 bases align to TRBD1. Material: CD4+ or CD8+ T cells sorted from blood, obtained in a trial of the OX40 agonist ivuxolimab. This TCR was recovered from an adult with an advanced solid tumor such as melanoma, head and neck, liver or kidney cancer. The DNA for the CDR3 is TGCGCCAGCAGTGAAGGACAGGGGGGCTCTGGAAACACCATATATTTT. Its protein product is CASSEGQGGSGNTIYF.